These 17 T cell receptor beta chains were all obtained from the same sample, sequenced in a study of CD8 T cells in Susac syndrome. An amount of RNA that ranged from roughly 0.5 to 1 ug was reverse transcribed with random hexamers. TCRdb re-analysed the immunoSEQ multiplex PCR reads in MiXCR, keeping a single row per CDR3 protein. Seen here are approximately 200,000 distinct CDR3 sequences, just under 95% observed once, and the top ten hold 0.082%. Sequenced material: CD4+ T cells from PBMCs. The receptors here all came from a human donor with multiple sclerosis.

The chain has TRBV3-1 and TRBJ2-2; D gene unclear. The CDR3 covers 15 residues. Deletions cut 4 bases from V and 2 bases from J, with 11 bases between. Per the germline V gene, CDR1 is LGHDT and CDR2 is YNNKEL (reference sequence). The chain's CDR3 is CASSRGRVNTGELFF. The CDR3, as DNA: TGTGCCAGCAGCCGAGGACGGGTCAACACCGGGGAGCTGTTTTTT.

This chain connects TRBV2 to TRBJ1-5; the D is unclear. Germline lookup yields CDR1 SNHLY and CDR2 FYNNEI. The V end was cut by 7 bases, the J end by 0 bases, with 7 bases between. The CDR3 runs to 13 residues. CDR3 in amino acids: CASTMYSNQPQHF. The DNA for the CDR3 is TGTGCCAGCACGATGTATAGCAATCAGCCCCAGCATTTT.

The CDR3 DNA sequence: TGCAGCGTGAGGACAGGAGGGCCTAGCACAGATACGCAGTATTTT. Encoded protein: CSVRTGGPSTDTQYF. The gene calls are TRBV29-1 and TRBJ2-3; D possibly corresponds to TRBD1 (7 bases). There are 15 residues in the CDR3. Germline-derived CDR1 and CDR2 are SQVTM and ANQGSEA. Trimming cost V 6 bases and J 0 bases, with 16 bases left between them.

This chain joins TRBV18 and TRBJ2-5, with D maybe TRBD1 (6 bases). V lost 2 bases, J lost 2 bases, and 15 bases lay in between. CDR3 size: 16 residues. Germline CDR1 KGHSH, CDR2 LQKENI. This CDR3 is CASSPKGGQKQETQYF. In DNA form, the CDR3 reads TGTGCCAGCTCACCAAAAGGAGGACAGAAACAAGAGACCCAGTACTTC. Together with reference TRBV18 and TRBJ2-5, the CDR3 gives the full variable domain: NAGVMQNPRHLVRRRGQEARLRCSPMKGHSHVYWYRQLPEEGLKFMVYLQKENIIDESGMPKERFSAEFPKEGPSILRIQQVVRGDSAAYFCASSPKGGQKQETQYFGPGTRLLVL.

V usage is TRBV5-1 and J usage is TRBJ1-2, with D unclear. Germline values: CDR1 SGHRS, CDR2 YFSETQ. CDR3 size: 14 residues. V shed 0 bases and J shed 2 bases, with 8 bases lying between them. Written as DNA, the CDR3 is TGCGCCAGCAGCTTGGAGTCACAGAACTATGGCTACACCTTC. This translates into CASSLESQNYGYTF. Drawing the rest from reference TRBV5-1 and TRBJ1-2, the complete variable domain is KAGVTQTPRYLIKTRGQQVTLSCSPISGHRSVSWYQQTPGQGLQFLFEYFSETQRNKGNFPGRFSGRQFSNSRSEMNVSTLELGDSALYLCASSLESQNYGYTFGSGTRLTVV.

J is TRBJ2-7 and V is TRBV12-2. TRBV12-2 is an annotated pseudogene. The CDR3 spans 14 residues. The CDR3 DNA sequence: TGTGCAAGTCGCTACGTAACAGAAAACTACGAGCAGTACGTC. Translated, it gives CASRYVTENYEQYV.

The gene calls are TRBV19 and TRBJ2-5, with 8 bases matching TRBD1. CDR1 is LNHDA and CDR2 is SQIVND in the germline V gene (reference sequence). With 7 bases clipped from V and 5 bases from J, the junction kept 6 bases outside the gene matches. CDR3 length: 13 amino acids. For the CDR3, the DNA is TGTGCCAGTACTGGGACAGGCTGGGAGACCCAGTACTTC. It translates to CASTGTGWETQYF. Full variable domain (remainder filled in from reference TRBV19 and TRBJ2-5): DGGITQSPKYLFRKEGQNVTLSCEQNLNHDAMYWYRQDPGQGLRLIYYSQIVNDFQKGDIAEGYSVSREKKESFPLTVTSAQKNPTAFYLCASTGTGWETQYFGPGTRLLVL.

This sequence joins TRBV5-4 and TRBJ1-6; 7 bases line up with TRBD1. Germline V gives CDR1 SGHNT, CDR2 YYREEE (reference sequence). CDR3 length equals 14 residues. The junction had 8 bases not matched to a gene; V was cut back by 4 bases and J by 10 bases. The CDR3 bases are TGTGCCAGCAGCCTGGGACAGAATGGATCACCCCTCCACTTT. Translation: CASSLGQNGSPLHF. The full variable domain, in which reference TRBV5-4 and TRBJ1-6 provide the parts outside the CDR3, is ETGVTQSPTHLIKTRGQQVTLRCSSQSGHNTVSWYQQALGQGPQFIFQYYREEENGRGNFPPRFSGLQFPNYSSELNVNALELDDSALYLCASSLGQNGSPLHFGNGTRLTVT.

The chain joins TRBV27 to TRBJ1-2, with D perhaps matching TRBD1 (6 bases). CDR3 length equals 14 residues. Germline loops: CDR1 MNHEY, CDR2 SMNVEV (reference sequence). V lost 6 bases to trimming and J lost 4 bases, with 15 bases between them. Here the CDR3 reads CASRGAGSAYGYTF. The CDR3 bases are TGTGCCAGCAGGGGGGCAGGCTCGGCCTATGGCTACACCTTC.

V usage is TRBV29-1 and J usage is TRBJ2-1, with D perhaps matching TRBD1 (5 bases). CDR1 and CDR2 (germline): SQVTM, ANQGSEA. The CDR3 runs to 12 residues. V dropped 4 bases and J dropped 9 bases, with 13 bases sitting between them. This CDR3 is CSVGQGNSEQFF. The CDR3, as DNA: TGCAGCGTTGGGCAGGGAAACAGTGAGCAGTTCTTC.

V is TRBV9 and J is TRBJ1-6, with TRBD1 matching over 8 bases. The CDR3 has 14 residues. The germline V gene encodes CDR1 SGDLS and CDR2 YYNGEE. With 3 bases clipped from V and 9 bases from J, the junction kept 5 bases outside the gene matches. DNA of the CDR3: TGTGCCAGCAGCGGGTGGACAGGGAGTTCACCCCTCCACTTT. Its protein product is CASSGWTGSSPLHF.

The chain couples TRBV29-1 to TRBJ1-2; D possibly corresponds to TRBD1 (6 bases). CDR3 length: 12 residues. Trimming shortened V by 7 bases and J by 6 bases, and 15 bases separated the two germline ends. Germline assignment: CDR1 SQVTM and CDR2 ANQGSEA. CDR3 coding DNA: TGCAGCGCGGACAGAGGAGCTAATGGCTACACCTTC. Translation: CSADRGANGYTF.

This clonotype was found once. J is TRBJ2-1 and V is TRBV15, with D perhaps being TRBD1 or TRBD2 (6 bases each). Trimming removed 5 bases at V and 1 base at J, with 18 bases between. Germline V gives CDR1 LNHNV, CDR2 YYDKDF (reference sequence). CDR3 size: 17 residues. CDR3 region: CATSGPRRGKSYNEQFF. CDR3 DNA sequence: TGTGCCACCAGCGGACCTCGGAGGGGGAAATCCTACAATGAGCAGTTCTTC.

The chain combines TRBV30 with TRBJ2-1; D remains ambiguous. The CDR3 totals 14 residues. CDR1 GTSNPN and CDR2 SVGIG come from the germline V gene (reference sequence). The germline V and J ends were trimmed by 2 bases and 7 bases, with 15 bases remaining between them. This CDR3 reads CAWSRTTYGNEQFF. The DNA of the CDR3 is TGTGCCTGGAGTCGAACCACCTATGGGAATGAGCAGTTCTTC. Full variable domain (rest looked up from reference TRBV30 and TRBJ2-1): SQTIHQWPATLVQPVGSPLSLECTVEGTSNPNLYWYRQAAGRGLQLLFYSVGIGQISSEVPQNLSASRPQDRQFILSSKKLLLSDSGFYLCAWSRTTYGNEQFFGPGTRLTVL.

The V and J genes are TRBV30 and TRBJ2-3; D is ambiguous. V was shortened by 3 bases and J by 5 bases, with 9 bases between the two germline ends. Germline V gene sequence: CDR1 GTSNPN, CDR2 SVGIG (reference sequence). The CDR3 runs 12 residues. The CDR3 reads CAWSSARDTQYF. The CDR3 DNA follows: TGTGCCTGGAGCTCAGCCCGAGATACGCAGTATTTT.

The V and J genes are TRBV5-1 and TRBJ2-5; 7 nucleotides agree with TRBD1. Germline trimming cut 2 bases from V and 3 bases from J; bases unmatched to any gene: 4. The CDR3 has 14 amino acids. The V gene's germline CDR1 is SGHRS and CDR2 YFSETQ. This chain's CDR3 is CASSFLGGEETQYF. CDR3 nucleotides: TGCGCCAGCAGCTTTTTAGGGGGCGAAGAGACCCAGTACTTC. Together with reference TRBV5-1 and TRBJ2-5, the CDR3 gives the full variable domain: KAGVTQTPRYLIKTRGQQVTLSCSPISGHRSVSWYQQTPGQGLQFLFEYFSETQRNKGNFPGRFSGRQFSNSRSEMNVSTLELGDSALYLCASSFLGGEETQYFGPGTRLLVL.

The V gene is TRBV3-1, the J gene TRBJ2-1; D is unclear. V lost 3 bases and J lost 11, with 11 bases in between. The germline V gene has CDR1 LGHDT and CDR2 YNNKEL (reference sequence). This CDR3 comprises 12 residues. CDR3 residues: CASSQLRGQQFF. In DNA, the CDR3 is TGTGCCAGCAGCCAGTTGAGAGGACAGCAGTTCTTC.